This section outlines one T cell receptor (beta chain) sequence together with its context. V was clipped by 0 bases and J by 1 base, with 9 bases between them. This CDR3 contains 15 residues. Germline CDR1 is MNHNY and CDR2 is SVGAGI (reference sequence). This specimen comes from a study of shared T cell receptors in the human thymus. Sequenced by immunoSEQ multiplex PCR; TCRdb stores in-frame clones only, minus some. Of about 660,000 clones in the sample, approximately 87% were seen once. These sequences were also reported in another study, on human thymus T cells. That report adds: The sample donors, healthy Finnish infants, were having corrective surgery for congenital heart defects.

Sequencing was done on a sample of thymocytes. The receptor was derived from a boy younger than two with a congenital heart defect. V usage is TRBV6-6 and J usage is TRBJ1-2; unclear D gene. In DNA form, the CDR3 reads TGTGCCAGCAGTTACTCGACTGCGAGTAACTATGGCTACACCTTC. Encoded protein: CASSYSTASNYGYTF.